These 20 T cell receptor beta chains came from one sample sequenced in a study of long-term antiretroviral therapy in people with HIV. Samples were assayed with immunoSEQ v3.0 at survey level. Only in-frame clones appear in the TCRdb table, and some are missing; sequencing was by immunoSEQ multiplex PCR. The repertoire includes 15,000 to 20,000 clones, around nine tenths of them detected once, and over 12% sits in the top ten. The sequenced sample was unsorted PBMCs, obtained more than 2.2 years before starting antiretroviral therapy. Receptor source: a woman aged 25-40 years with HIV.

This chain uses TRBV7-6 with TRBJ2-7, with 8 bases fitting TRBD1. Germline assignment: CDR1 SGHVS and CDR2 FNYEAQ. This CDR3 has 15 residues. The J segment lost 0 bases and the V segment lost 5 bases, leaving 6 bases of the junction unmatched. In DNA form, the CDR3 reads TGTGCCAGCAGCGGAAGGACAGGGAGCTCCTACGAGCAGTACTTC. Translated: CASSGRTGSSYEQYF.

In regard to this clone: The sample holds other DNA sequences that translate to the same CDR3. The J gene is TRBJ1-2, the V gene TRBV5-1; 8 bases align to TRBD1. CDR1 SGHRS and CDR2 YFSETQ come from the germline V gene. V lost 6 bases, J lost 2 bases, and 6 bases stayed unmatched. The CDR3 is made up of 14 amino acids. The CDR3 loop reads CASTSRTGNYGYTF. The DNA for the CDR3 is TGCGCCAGCACCTCTCGGACAGGGAACTATGGCTACACCTTC.

The gene calls are TRBV7-9 and TRBJ2-3, with 16 bases that match TRBD2. V shed 6 bases, J shed 5 bases, and the junction held 5 bases outside the gene matches. CDR3 length: 16 amino acids. Germline values: CDR1 SEHNR, CDR2 FQNEAQ (reference sequence). The CDR3 DNA sequence: TGTGCCAGCAGGTCCGGGACTAGCGGGGGGGGAGATACGCAGTATTTT. Amino acid sequence: CASRSGTSGGGDTQYF.

The DNA of the CDR3 is TGTGCCAGCAGTTTTACCACCGGGGAGCTGTTTTTT. Amino acids: CASSFTTGELFF. The V gene is TRBV6-5, the J gene TRBJ2-2; D remains ambiguous. The CDR3 extends over 12 amino acids. The germline V gene encodes CDR1 MNHEY and CDR2 SVGAGI. V was shortened by 4 bases and J by 4 bases, with 4 bases between the two germline ends.

This clone was observed a single time. The V and J genes are TRBV15 and TRBJ2-1, with D tentatively TRBD2 (6 bases). CDR1 LNHNV and CDR2 YYDKDF come from the germline V gene (reference sequence). The CDR3 runs to 15 residues. V was trimmed by 1 base and J by 7 bases, leaving 14 bases between them. CDR3 DNA: TGTGCCACCAGCAGAGTCGGTGGGGCGGGGAATGAGCAGTTCTTC. Encoded protein: CATSRVGGAGNEQFF. The full variable domain, completed using reference TRBV15 and TRBJ2-1, is DAMVIQNPRYQVTQFGKPVTLSCSQTLNHNVMYWYQQKSSQAPKLLFHYYDKDFNNEADTPDNFQSRRPNTSFCFLDIRSPGLGDTAMYLCATSRVGGAGNEQFFGPGTRLTVL.

The gene calls are TRBV5-6 and TRBJ1-5; no reliable D call. This CDR3 contains 15 residues. The V end lost 0 bases, the J end lost 3 bases, and 10 bases lay between the germline ends. Germline assignment: CDR1 SGHDT and CDR2 YYEEEE. The chain's CDR3 is CASSLAGRDNQPQHF. In nucleotides, the CDR3 is TGTGCCAGCAGCTTGGCCGGGCGTGACAATCAGCCCCAGCATTTT.

The chain recombines TRBV6-5 with TRBJ1-6; D gene uncertain. V was trimmed by 10 bases and J by 6 bases, leaving 16 bases between them. Germline loops: CDR1 MNHEY, CDR2 SVGAGI. This CDR3 is built from 14 residues. The CDR3 sequence is CATQVEHPNSPLHF. CDR3 DNA: TGTGCCACCCAGGTCGAACACCCTAATTCACCCCTCCACTTT.

This sequence joins TRBV11-2 and TRBJ2-5, with a weak D call TRBD1 (5 bases). Germline V gene data show CDR1 as SGHAT and CDR2 as FQNNGV. The CDR3 runs 13 residues. V was pared by 1 base and J by 5 bases, with 8 bases between. CDR3 region: CASSLVGQETQYF. The CDR3 DNA reads as TGTGCCAGCAGCTTAGTGGGGCAGGAGACCCAGTACTTC.

The chain recombines TRBV5-6 with TRBJ1-3; D is ambiguous. V lost 4 bases and J lost 4, with 12 bases in between. CDR1 is SGHDT, CDR2 YYEEEE, per germline. The length of the CDR3 is 14 residues. CDR3 sequence (DNA): TGTGCCAGCAGCGCGGGTTTCAGGGGAAACACCATATATTTT. It specifies CASSAGFRGNTIYF.

The rearrangement uses TRBV2 and TRBJ2-6; D call uncertain. Germline V gene sequence: CDR1 SNHLY, CDR2 FYNNEI. This CDR3 comprises 15 residues. The V end was cut by 4 bases, the J end by 1 base, with 8 bases between. CDR3 sequence: CASSGEASGANVLTF. CDR3 DNA sequence: TGTGCCAGCAGTGGAGAAGCGTCTGGGGCCAACGTCCTGACTTTC.

The chain has TRBV28 and TRBJ2-2; TRBD2 might be the D (6 bases). Germline V lookup: CDR1 MDHEN, CDR2 SYDVKM. Trimming stripped 5 bases from V and 4 bases from J, with 14 bases between. CDR3 length: 15 amino acids. In nucleotides, the CDR3 is TGTGCCAGCAGTCCGGCGGGGCAGGGCACCGGGGAGCTGTTTTTT. Encoded protein: CASSPAGQGTGELFF.

The chain employs TRBV10-1 and TRBJ2-5; D might be TRBD1 or TRBD2, each matching 5 bases. Per germline, CDR1 WNHNN and CDR2 SYGVQD (reference sequence). The CDR3 totals 16 residues. V dropped 6 bases and J dropped 7 bases, with 24 bases sitting between them. CDR3 in amino acids: CASRTIVGPIRGTQYF. CDR3 nucleotide sequence: TGCGCCAGCAGGACTATCGTGGGACCGATAAGAGGGACCCAGTACTTC.

The chain joins TRBV7-2 to TRBJ2-7, with 7 positions matching TRBD2. This CDR3 spans 14 amino acids. Germline V gene sequence: CDR1 SGHTA, CDR2 FQGNSA. With 1 base clipped from V and 1 base from J, the junction kept 1 base outside the gene matches. CDR3 protein: CASSLGAGSYEQYF. The CDR3 region has the DNA TGTGCCAGCAGCTTAGGAGCGGGGTCCTACGAGCAGTACTTC.

The chain joins TRBV4-1 to TRBJ2-7; the D gene could be TRBD1 or TRBD2 (5 bases each). The CDR3 is 14 residues long. The germline gives CDR1 MGHRA, CDR2 YSYEKL. The germline V and J ends were trimmed by 8 bases and 2 bases, with 16 bases remaining between them. Written as DNA, the CDR3 is TGCGCCAGCGCCACGGACGGGACCACCTACGAGCAGTACTTC. Translating it yields CASATDGTTYEQYF.

The V gene is TRBV4-2, the J gene TRBJ2-1, with 10 bases lining up with TRBD2. The junction had 7 bases not matched to a gene; V was cut back by 2 bases and J by 0 bases. There are 18 residues in the CDR3. Germline CDR1 is LGHNA and CDR2 is YNFKEQ. The CDR3 DNA reads TGTGCCAGCAGCCAATTTGTAGCGGGGGGCAACTCCTACAATGAGCAGTTCTTC. Encoded protein: CASSQFVAGGNSYNEQFF.

This clone has only one observation. The rearrangement joins TRBV5-1 to TRBJ2-5, with D perhaps TRBD1 (6 bases). Germline V gene lookup returns CDR1 SGHRS and CDR2 YFSETQ. This CDR3 contains 17 residues. V was clipped by 0 bases and J by 1 base, with 16 bases between them. This CDR3 reads CASSLGVGTPSQETQYF. In nucleotides, the CDR3 is TGCGCCAGCAGCTTGGGGGTGGGGACACCCAGCCAAGAGACCCAGTACTTC.

This clone has a handful of counts. The gene calls are TRBV7-9 and TRBJ2-7, with 10 nucleotides matching TRBD1. V shed 1 base and J 4 bases; nucleotides not matched to a gene: 7. Germline CDR1 is SEHNR and CDR2 is FQNEAQ (reference sequence). This CDR3 has 16 amino acids. CDR3 bases: TGTGCCAGCAGCTTAGACTACCGGGACAGGGGATACGAGCAGTACTTC. As protein: CASSLDYRDRGYEQYF.

The chain links TRBV5-1 to TRBJ1-6; 9 nucleotides match TRBD1. Per the germline V gene, CDR1 is SGHRS and CDR2 is YFSETQ. This CDR3 is 16 amino acids long. V was clipped by 4 bases and J by 1 base; unmatched bases: 3. CDR3 nucleotides: TGCGCCAGCAGCATACAGGGGGCTTCCTATAATTCACCCCTCCACTTT. It codes for CASSIQGASYNSPLHF.

The V and J genes are TRBV18 and TRBJ2-7; 8 bases map to TRBD2. V shed 5 bases and J 1 base; nucleotides not matched to a gene: 4. Germline CDR1 is KGHSH and CDR2 is LQKENI. The CDR3 totals 14 residues. DNA of the CDR3: TGTGCCAGCTCATCTACGGGGGGGTCCTACGAGCAGTACTTC. Protein product: CASSSTGGSYEQYF.

This rearrangement joins TRBV2 to TRBJ2-7; the D call may be TRBD1 or TRBD2 (5 bases each). Germline CDR1 SNHLY, CDR2 FYNNEI. With 6 bases removed from V and 3 bases from J, the gap between germline ends came to 15 bases. CDR3 length: 14 residues. The CDR3 spells CASRNRDGNYEQYF. CDR3 bases: TGTGCCAGCAGGAACCGGGACGGAAACTACGAGCAGTACTTC.